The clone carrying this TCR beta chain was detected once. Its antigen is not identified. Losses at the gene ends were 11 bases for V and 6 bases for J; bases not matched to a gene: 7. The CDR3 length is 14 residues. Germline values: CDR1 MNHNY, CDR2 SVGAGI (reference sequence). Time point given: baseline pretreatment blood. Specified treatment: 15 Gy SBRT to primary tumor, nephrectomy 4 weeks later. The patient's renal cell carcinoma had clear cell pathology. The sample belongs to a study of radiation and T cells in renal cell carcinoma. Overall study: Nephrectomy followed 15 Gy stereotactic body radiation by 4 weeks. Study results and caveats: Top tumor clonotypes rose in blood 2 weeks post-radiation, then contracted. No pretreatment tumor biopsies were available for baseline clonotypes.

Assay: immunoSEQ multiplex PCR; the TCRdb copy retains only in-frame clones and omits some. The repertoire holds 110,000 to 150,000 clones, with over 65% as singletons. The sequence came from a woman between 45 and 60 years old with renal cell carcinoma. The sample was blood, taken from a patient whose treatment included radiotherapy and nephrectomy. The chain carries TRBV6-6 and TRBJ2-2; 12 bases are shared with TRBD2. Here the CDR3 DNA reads TGTGCCGGGGAGACTAGCGGGAGACCCGGGGAGCTGTTTTTT. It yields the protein CAGETSGRPGELFF.